The source of this T cell receptor (beta chain) is a study of shared clonotypes between healthy human individuals. Per the germline V gene, CDR1 is SGHTS and CDR2 is YDEGEE. V dropped 5 bases and J dropped 2; count of bases not matched to a gene: 7. This CDR3 has 15 amino acids. The sorted-subset replicate PCRs were given about 210 ng DNA, which is about 30,000 T cell genomes. The table came from immunoSEQ multiplex PCR; TCRdb's copy has only in-frame clones and leaves some out. The sample consists of more than 1.2 million clones, approximately 98.5% of them appearing once. Only Caucasian adults living in Nashville, Tennessee served as donors.

The clonotype was recovered from a man aged 30 to 45 in good health. Sequencing used naive CD4+ T cells sorted from blood. Subset reported: CD45RA+ positively selected. The chain couples TRBV5-8 to TRBJ2-3; the match to TRBD1 covers 8 bases. CDR3 amino acids: CASRLTGDFTDTQYF. The CDR3 DNA reads as TGTGCCAGCAGACTGACAGGGGACTTCACAGATACGCAGTATTTT. The full variable domain, rest sourced from reference TRBV5-8 and TRBJ2-3, is EAGVTQSPTHLIKTRGQQATLRCSPISGHTSVYWYQQALGLGLQFLLWYDEGEERNRGNFPPRFSGRQFPNYSSELNVNALELEDSALYLCASRLTGDFTDTQYFGPGTRLTVL.